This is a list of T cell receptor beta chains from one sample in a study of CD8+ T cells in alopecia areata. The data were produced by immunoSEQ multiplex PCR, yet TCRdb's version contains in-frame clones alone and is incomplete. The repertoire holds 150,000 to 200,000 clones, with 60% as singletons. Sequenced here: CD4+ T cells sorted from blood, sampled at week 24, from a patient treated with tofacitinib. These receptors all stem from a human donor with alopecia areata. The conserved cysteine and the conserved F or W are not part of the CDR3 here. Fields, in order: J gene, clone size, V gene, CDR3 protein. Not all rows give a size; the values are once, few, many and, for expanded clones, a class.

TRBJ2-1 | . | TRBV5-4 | ASSLPDRGLGNEQF
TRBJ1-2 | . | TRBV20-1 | SAGDNYGYT
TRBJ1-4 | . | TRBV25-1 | ASSEGRGQGEKLF
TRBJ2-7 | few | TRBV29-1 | SARRAGGYEQY
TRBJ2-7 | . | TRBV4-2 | ASSHTGAGTKNYEQY
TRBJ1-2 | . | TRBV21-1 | ASSKRG
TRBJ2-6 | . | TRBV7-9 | ASSPRTGPGTGANVLT
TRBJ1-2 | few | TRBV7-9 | ASSLQENYGYT
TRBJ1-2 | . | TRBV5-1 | ASSLGQDRIYGYT
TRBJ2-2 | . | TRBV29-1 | SVSGPHGTLTGELF
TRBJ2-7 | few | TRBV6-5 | ASSPGQLNEQY
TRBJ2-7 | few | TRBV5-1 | ASSLPGYEQY
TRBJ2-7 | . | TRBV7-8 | ASSLAMGYEQY
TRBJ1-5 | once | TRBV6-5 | ASSQGFFSNQPQH
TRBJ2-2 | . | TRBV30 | AWSVLNTGELF
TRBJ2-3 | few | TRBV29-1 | SVAKDGNFDTQY
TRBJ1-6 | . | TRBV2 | ASSEWGGQNNSPLH
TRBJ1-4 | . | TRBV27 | ASSPIGNNEKLF
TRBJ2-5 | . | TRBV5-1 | ASSLELAGETQY
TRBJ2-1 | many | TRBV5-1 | ASSYSGLSYNEQF
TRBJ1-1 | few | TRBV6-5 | ASSYSSVVTEAF
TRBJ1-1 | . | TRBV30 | AWRLPGRNTEAF
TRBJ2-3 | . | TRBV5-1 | ASSHTSGSDTQY
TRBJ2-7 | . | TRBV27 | ASRGQGEYYEQY
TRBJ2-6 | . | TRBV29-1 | SVETGGFGANVLT
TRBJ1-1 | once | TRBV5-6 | ASSLVSLNTEAF
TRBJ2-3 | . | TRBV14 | ASSQGHLTDTQY
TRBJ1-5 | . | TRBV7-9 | ASSWQGANQPQH